This entry features one T cell receptor beta chain sequence. Antigen unknown. Trimming stripped 5 bases from V and 9 bases from J, with 18 bases between. The CDR3 covers 14 residues. Per the germline V gene, CDR1 is PRHDT and CDR2 is FYEKMQ (reference sequence). The TCR library protocol was used to attach unique molecular identifiers. These identifiers were attached to individual cDNA molecules. TCRdb called the 5' RACE reads again in MiXCR, with one record for every CDR3 protein. The sample has over 50,000 distinct CDR3 sequences, around 7.5% seen once. This specimen comes from a study of early T cells in non-severe SARS-CoV-2 infection. The wider study: Sequencing was performed on bulk RNA from unsorted whole blood, leaving chains unpaired. Study-wide results and limits: VDJdb matches were skewed toward anti-spike CD8 T cell responses.

The rearrangement uses TRBV13 and TRBJ2-3, with D maybe TRBD1 (6 bases). Sequencing used whole blood. The sequence came from an adult who was a healthcare worker with PCR-confirmed SARS-CoV-2 infection or an uninfected control (not recorded which). The CDR3 protein is CASSPLTGLDTQYF. The CDR3 nucleotides are TGTGCCAGCAGCCCCCTGACAGGACTGGACACGCAGTATTTT.